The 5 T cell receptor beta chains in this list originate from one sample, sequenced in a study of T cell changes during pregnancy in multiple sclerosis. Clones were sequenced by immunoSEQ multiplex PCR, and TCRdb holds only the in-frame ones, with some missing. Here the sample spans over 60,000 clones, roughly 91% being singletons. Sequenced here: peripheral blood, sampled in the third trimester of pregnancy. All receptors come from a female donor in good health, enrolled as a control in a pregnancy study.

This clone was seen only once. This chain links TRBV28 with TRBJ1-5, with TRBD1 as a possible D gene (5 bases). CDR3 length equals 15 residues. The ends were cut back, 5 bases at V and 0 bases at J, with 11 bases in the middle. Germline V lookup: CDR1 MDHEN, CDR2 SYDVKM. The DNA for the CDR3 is TGTGCCAGCAGTCCAGGGATTTATAGCAATCAGCCCCAGCATTTT. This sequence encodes CASSPGIYSNQPQHF.

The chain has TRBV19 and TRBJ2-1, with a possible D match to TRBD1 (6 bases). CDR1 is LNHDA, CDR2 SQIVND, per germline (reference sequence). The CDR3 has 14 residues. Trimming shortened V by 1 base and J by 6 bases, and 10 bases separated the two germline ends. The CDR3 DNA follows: TGTGCCAGTAGTATAGTACTACAGGGCAATGAGCAGTTCTTC. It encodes CASSIVLQGNEQFF.

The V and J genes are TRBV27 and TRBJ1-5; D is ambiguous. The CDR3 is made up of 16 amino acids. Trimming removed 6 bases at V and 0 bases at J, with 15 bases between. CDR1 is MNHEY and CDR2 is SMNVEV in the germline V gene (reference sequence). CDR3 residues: CASSRRTDLSNQPQHF. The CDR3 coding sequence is TGTGCCAGCAGCCGGAGGACGGACCTTAGCAATCAGCCCCAGCATTTT.

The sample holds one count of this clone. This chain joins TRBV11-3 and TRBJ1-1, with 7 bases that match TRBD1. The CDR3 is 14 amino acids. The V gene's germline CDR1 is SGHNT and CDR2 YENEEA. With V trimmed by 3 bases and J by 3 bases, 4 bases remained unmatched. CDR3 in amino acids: CASSLSGTDTEAFF. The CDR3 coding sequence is TGTGCCAGCAGCTTGTCCGGGACAGACACTGAAGCTTTCTTT.

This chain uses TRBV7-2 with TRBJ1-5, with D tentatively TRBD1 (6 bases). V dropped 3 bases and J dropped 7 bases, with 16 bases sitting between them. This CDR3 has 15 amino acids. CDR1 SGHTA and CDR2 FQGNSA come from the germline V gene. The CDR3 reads CASSFARGMGQPQHF. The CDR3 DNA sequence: TGTGCCAGCAGCTTCGCCAGGGGAATGGGGCAGCCCCAGCATTTT.